The 12 T cell receptor beta chains listed next were all sequenced from one sample in a study of radiation and T cells in renal cell carcinoma. Time point denoted: baseline pretreatment blood. The treatment: 15 Gy SBRT to primary tumor, nephrectomy 4 weeks later. Assay: immunoSEQ multiplex PCR; the TCRdb copy retains only in-frame clones and omits some. The sample lists more than 20,000 clones; approximately 80% were seen once. This specimen was blood, taken from a patient whose treatment included radiotherapy and nephrectomy. These receptors were taken from a man aged 55 to 70 with renal cell carcinoma.

The chain carries TRBV7-6 and TRBJ1-5; no firm D call. V was pared by 1 base and J by 3 bases, with 10 bases between. Germline V CDR1 and CDR2: SGHVS, FNYEAQ. CDR3 length: 15 residues. The CDR3 region is CASSLDVGPNQPQHF. The CDR3 DNA is TGTGCCAGCAGCTTAGATGTCGGACCCAATCAGCCCCAGCATTTT.

The CDR3 sequence: CASSHDTPRSGEQYF. The CDR3 DNA sequence: TGTGCCAGTAGTCATGACACCCCCCGGTCGGGCGAGCAGTACTTC. The chain is built from TRBV19 and TRBJ2-7; D remains ambiguous. CDR1 and CDR2 (germline): LNHDA, SQIVND (reference sequence). This CDR3 spans 15 amino acids. The germline V and J ends were trimmed by 5 bases and 6 bases, with 20 bases remaining between them.

About this clone: Germline is not matched at one junction end, which may reflect a read error. V is TRBV4-3 and J is TRBJ2-1; D is uncertain. The CDR3 length is 15 residues. Germline CDR1 LGHNA, CDR2 YSLEER. CDR3 DNA sequence: TGCGCCAGCAGCCAAGGTCGTCGCTCCAACAATGAGCAGTTCTTC. It specifies CASSQGRRSNNEQFF.

The chain links TRBV5-6 to TRBJ1-3; D uncertain. V lost 5 bases, J lost 4 bases, and 10 bases lay in between. This CDR3 has 13 amino acids. Per the germline V gene, CDR1 is SGHDT and CDR2 is YYEEEE. This chain's CDR3 is CASRDPAGNTIYF. CDR3 coding DNA: TGTGCCAGCAGGGACCCGGCGGGAAACACCATATATTTT. The entire variable domain, with the rest obtained from reference TRBV5-6 and TRBJ1-3, is as follows: DAGVTQSPTHLIKTRGQQVTLRCSPKSGHDTVSWYQQALGQGPQFIFQYYEEEERQRGNFPDRFSGHQFPNYSSELNVNALLLGDSALYLCASRDPAGNTIYFGEGSWLTVV.

The chain is built from TRBV4-2 and TRBJ2-6; D is uncertain. Trimming took 0 bases from V and 2 from J, leaving 11 bases between them. The CDR3 totals 17 residues. Germline lookup yields CDR1 LGHNA and CDR2 YNFKEQ. Written as DNA, the CDR3 is TGTGCCAGCAGCCAAGAGAGCCACGCCACTGGGGCCAACGTCCTGACTTTC. Its protein is CASSQESHATGANVLTF.

J is TRBJ2-5 and V is TRBV5-1; 10 bases map to TRBD1. Germline loops: CDR1 SGHRS, CDR2 YFSETQ. Losses at the gene ends were 4 bases for V and 5 bases for J; bases not matched to a gene: 5. CDR3 length equals 14 residues. For the CDR3, the DNA is TGCGCCAGCAGCCCAGGGACAGGGGTCGAGACCCAGTACTTC. Translation: CASSPGTGVETQYF.

The gene calls are TRBV11-3 and TRBJ2-7, with D tentatively TRBD2 (5 bases). The germline gives CDR1 SGHNT, CDR2 YENEEA. The CDR3 extends over 15 amino acids. The V gene lost 2 bases and the J gene lost 7 bases, with 18 bases spanning the gap. The CDR3 sequence is CASSLLNGGTGEQYF. The CDR3 DNA reads TGTGCCAGCAGCTTACTTAATGGCGGAACGGGGGAGCAGTACTTC.

This clone occurred a few times. V is TRBV4-2 and J is TRBJ2-2, with a possible D match to TRBD1 (5 bases). The CDR3 is 15 residues long. Trimming took 1 base from V and 4 from J, leaving 10 bases between them. Germline CDR1 is LGHNA and CDR2 is YNFKEQ. This CDR3 reads CASSQVVGATGELFF. CDR3 nucleotides: TGTGCCAGCAGCCAAGTAGTAGGGGCCACCGGGGAGCTGTTTTTT.

The chain recombines TRBV7-6 with TRBJ2-7; TRBD1 is a possible D gene (7 bases). V was pared by 5 bases and J by 7 bases, with 18 bases between. Germline assignment: CDR1 SGHVS and CDR2 FNYEAQ. CDR3 size: 14 residues. CDR3: CASSPRQGLREQYF. Written as DNA, the CDR3 is TGTGCCAGCAGCCCGCGACAGGGACTTCGAGAGCAGTACTTC. The full variable domain, in which reference TRBV7-6 and TRBJ2-7 provide the parts outside the CDR3, is GAGVSQSPRYKVTKRGQDVALRCDPISGHVSLYWYRQALGQGPEFLTYFNYEAQQDKSGLPNDRFSAERPEGSISTLTIQRTEQRDSAMYRCASSPRQGLREQYFGPGTRLTVT.

This sequence joins TRBV27 and TRBJ1-2; possible D gene TRBD1, 6 bases. The germline V gene encodes CDR1 MNHEY and CDR2 SMNVEV (reference sequence). The CDR3 has 14 amino acids. The V end was cut by 6 bases, the J end by 5 bases, with 16 bases between. In nucleotides, the CDR3 is TGTGCCAGCAGCGGCCCCGACAGGACATATGGCTACACCTTC. It codes for CASSGPDRTYGYTF.

The V gene is TRBV27, the J gene TRBJ2-5; no clear D. Trimming stripped 6 bases from V and 5 bases from J, with 10 bases between. CDR1 and CDR2 (germline): MNHEY, SMNVEV (reference sequence). The CDR3 extends over 12 amino acids. CDR3 sequence: CASSSWGETQYF. CDR3 coding DNA: TGTGCCAGCAGCTCCTGGGGTGAGACCCAGTACTTC.

In this sample, this clone turned up once. The chain employs TRBV5-6 and TRBJ2-3; TRBD2 matches 10 bases. This CDR3 contains 17 residues. Looked up from germline, CDR1 is SGHDT and CDR2 is YYEEEE. V was pared by 4 bases and J by 4 bases, with 12 bases of the junction left unmatched. The CDR3 region has the DNA TGTGCCAGCAGCCAAACATCGTATAGCGGGAGGCCAGATACGCAGTATTTT. Its protein product is CASSQTSYSGRPDTQYF.